This entry lists 2 T cell receptor beta chains sequenced from one sample in a study of OX40 agonist ivuxolimab in advanced cancers. Data came from immunoSEQ multiplex PCR; TCRdb stores just in-frame clones and leaves some out. The data contain under 75,000 clones, roughly four fifths of them singletons. The input for sequencing was CD4+ or CD8+ T cells sorted from blood, taken in a trial of the OX40 agonist ivuxolimab. The source is an adult with an advanced solid tumor such as melanoma, head and neck, liver or kidney cancer.

In its sample, this clone was seen once. This chain connects TRBV19 to TRBJ1-1; TRBD1 agrees at 7 bases. The CDR3 totals 15 residues. Germline CDR1 is LNHDA and CDR2 is SQIVND (reference sequence). J lost 2 bases, V lost 3 bases, and 6 bases had no gene match. This chain's CDR3 is CASSMVRGGNTEAFF. The CDR3 nucleotides are TGTGCCAGTAGTATGGTCAGGGGGGGTAACACTGAAGCTTTCTTT.

The chain links TRBV5-1 to TRBJ2-1; 11 positions match TRBD2. The CDR3 covers 16 residues. Germline values: CDR1 SGHRS, CDR2 YFSETQ. Trimming cost V 1 base and J 6 bases; bases outside gene matches: 6. The chain's CDR3 is CASSLIAGGPFNEQFF. CDR3 in DNA: TGCGCCAGCAGCTTGATAGCGGGGGGGCCTTTCAATGAGCAGTTCTTC.